This TCR beta chain emerged from a study of T cells in Graves' hyperthyroidism and ophthalmopathy. Study-wide points: Among thyroid clonotypes expanded above 0.001, most also appeared in blood. The model predicted ophthalmopathy a median 6.5 months before onset.

This clonotype came up many times. Antigen specificity is unknown. Germline V gene lookup returns CDR1 MNHNS and CDR2 SASEGT. This CDR3 contains 13 residues. V lost 5 bases and J lost 8, with 15 bases in between. Uncontrolled infection, other autoimmune disease, pregnancy and lactation each barred patients from inclusion. The PBMCs were taken from around 9.1 ml of fresh peripheral blood. Amplified TCR beta CDR3 regions derived from RNA transcripts. When the TCR CDR3 underwent first-round RT-PCR, the HTBI primer set was used. MiXCR, run by TCRdb on the multiplex PCR reads, gives a single entry per CDR3 protein. The sample yields some 350,000 distinct CDR3 sequences, approximately 14% seen once.

This TCR came from a woman in her sixties or seventies with Graves' ophthalmopathy. The chain has TRBV6-1 and TRBJ1-2, with D maybe TRBD1 (5 bases). Material for sequencing was blood. The CDR3 DNA is TGTGCCAGCAGTCTCGACAAGCAGGGCGGCTACACCTTC. As protein: CASSLDKQGGYTF.